Listed below are T cell receptor beta chains from one sample, sequenced in a study of CXCR3-negative and CXCR3-positive naive CD8 T cells. TCRdb reanalyzed the 5' RACE reads and collapses them to one entry per CDR3 protein, without DNA. This specimen shows around 29,000 distinct CDR3 sequences; the ten leading clones hold roughly 10%. The sequencing input was memory CD8+ T cells from blood. The origin of the receptors is a human donor in good health. Some clones in this sample may be carry-over from other donors' samples. The CDR3 runs from the conserved cysteine through the conserved F or W. Size values are once, few and many counts, or a class for expanded clones, and some rows have none.

CDR3 | J | V | size
CASSLKQSGTDYEQYF | TRBJ2-7 | TRBV7-9 | .
CSTTSLEGSYGYTF | TRBJ1-2 | TRBV29-1 | .
CASSINRGLDTEAFF | TRBJ1-1 | TRBV19 | .
CASRQSGTGNTGELFF | TRBJ2-2 | TRBV7-7 | .
CASSSTEPGQGVRGNQPQHF | TRBJ1-5 | TRBV7-9 | .
CASSPPGGRQETQYF | TRBJ2-5 | TRBV27 | .
CSVAGEGQGFGYTF | TRBJ1-2 | TRBV29-1 | .
CASSEANPETYEQYF | TRBJ2-7 | TRBV2 | .
CATSPHSGGDTQYF | TRBJ2-3 | TRBV15 | .
CSARDLGRGDYNEQLF | TRBJ2-1 | TRBV20-1 | .
CASSLDSYTDTQYF | TRBJ2-3 | TRBV7-9 | .
CSVCCRRGGYTF | TRBJ1-2 | TRBV29-1 | .
CASSQVGGSYEQYF | TRBJ2-7 | TRBV3-1 | .
CATYARAGVYEQYF | TRBJ2-7 | TRBV24-1 | .
CSVDNLSDRRYF | TRBJ2-5 | TRBV29-1 | .
CASSAGTGEDTIYF | TRBJ1-3 | TRBV6-6 | .
CASSSRPGHQLYNEQFF | TRBJ2-1 | TRBV7-9 | medium-sized
CASSLGKDDWRGVHEQFF | TRBJ2-1 | TRBV7-6 | .
CSATKTGSYEQYF | TRBJ2-7 | TRBV20-1 | .
CATGTGDYEQYF | TRBJ2-7 | TRBV15 | .
CASSETPGFEAFF | TRBJ1-1 | TRBV7-2 | .
CASSIEQGARKDTQYF | TRBJ2-3 | TRBV9 | .
CASSQAGGSYEQYF | TRBJ2-7 | TRBV4-1 | .
CASSQGLTGTGTSGANVLTF | TRBJ2-6 | TRBV5-1 | .
CAWGPGLINQPQHF | TRBJ1-5 | TRBV30 | .
CASSLEAGALKEQFF | TRBJ2-1 | TRBV7-7 | .
CASSFDRGLDYEQYF | TRBJ2-7 | TRBV5-1 | .
CSVEGTGKPGDIRNTIYF | TRBJ1-3 | TRBV29-1 | .
CASSAGNMNTEAFF | TRBJ1-1 | TRBV11-1 | .
CSARDLAGIPYEQYF | TRBJ2-7 | TRBV20-1 | .
CASSLVDLGEKLFF | TRBJ1-4 | TRBV7-9 | .
CASSEYWGRNQPQHF | TRBJ1-5 | TRBV2 | .
CSVEVGGGWSEAFF | TRBJ1-1 | TRBV29-1 | .
CSVTASEWEYGYTF | TRBJ1-2 | TRBV29-1 | .
CASSETGNYGYTF | TRBJ1-2 | TRBV7-8 | .
CASSPGLGPDTQYF | TRBJ2-3 | TRBV6-2/TRBV6-3 | .
CASSPGLPPYEQYF | TRBJ2-7 | TRBV7-9 | .
CASSFLGASNRPQHF | TRBJ1-5 | TRBV12-3/TRBV12-4 | .
CASYSVRGGDTQYF | TRBJ2-3 | TRBV7-9 | .
CSVVTEAYEQYF | TRBJ2-7 | TRBV29-1 | .
CASSQAGLAGYFDEQFF | TRBJ2-1 | TRBV4-1 | medium-sized
CASSPGGGLYSYEQYF | TRBJ2-7 | TRBV7-6 | .
CASSPGLAGLDTQYF | TRBJ2-3 | TRBV6-4 | .
CASSSTSSYEQYF | TRBJ2-7 | TRBV7-6 | .
CASNPLEGGRDTQYF | TRBJ2-3 | TRBV28 | .
CAISDDRGRLNPEAFF | TRBJ1-1 | TRBV10-3 | .
CASSQEQGSWTEAFF | TRBJ1-1 | TRBV4-3 | .